This section outlines one TCR beta chain sequence together with its context. The antigen is not known. MiXCR, applied by TCRdb to the reads, yields one record per CDR3 protein. The sample shows tens of thousands of distinct CDR3 sequences, more than 25% of them seen only once. These data belong to a study of T cell repertoires in cytomegalovirus infection. Across the whole study: Signatures in public TCR beta sequences pointed to both CMV infection and matching HLA type. General study results and limits: The response measured ex vivo was dominated by TCR beta clonotypes (HLA-C-restricted and CMV-specific). CMV carriers having the relevant HLA were flagged by cumulative public TCR beta family frequency.

Trimming stripped 3 bases from V and 7 bases from J, with 10 bases between. The CDR3 sequence is 13 residues long. This clonotype was obtained from a human donor in good health (CMV status not recorded). Some clones in this sample may be carry-over from other donors' samples. Sequenced material: PBMCs, sequenced either directly or after in vitro stimulation (not recorded which). This chain uses TRBV12-3 or TRBV12-4 with TRBJ1-5, with a tentative D call TRBD1 (6 bases). CDR3 sequence: CASSFGRGQPQHF. CDR3 nucleotides: TGTGCCAGCAGTTTCGGTAGGGGGCAGCCCCAGCATTTT.